This T cell receptor beta chain was captured by sequencing in a study of blood T cell repertoires in COVID-19. Whole-study context: Acute and convalescent COVID-19 specimens originated in the United States, Italy and Spain. T cells, B-cell-depleted T cells, or PBMCs provided the cDNA or gDNA that served as material.

In the original workflow: Reference gene primer amplification in the assay estimated nucleated cell counts. Libraries were prepared by immunoSEQ multiplex PCR; TCRdb keeps only in-frame clonotypes and omits some of them. That table supplies the V and J calls and clone size; D and trimming were determined from the DNA. This table holds about 240,000 clones, roughly nine tenths found once. The V gene lost 4 bases and the J gene lost 2 bases, with 9 bases spanning the gap. Germline lookup yields CDR1 MNHEY and CDR2 SVGEGT. The CDR3 length is 13 residues. V is TRBV6-2 or TRBV6-3 and J is TRBJ2-7; D unclear. This TCR came from a man in his 60s with acute or convalescent COVID-19. The sample taken for sequencing was peripheral blood. CDR3 sequence reads: CASSSPRAYEQYF. CDR3 DNA sequence: TGTGCCAGCAGTTCTCCCCGGGCCTACGAGCAGTACTTC.